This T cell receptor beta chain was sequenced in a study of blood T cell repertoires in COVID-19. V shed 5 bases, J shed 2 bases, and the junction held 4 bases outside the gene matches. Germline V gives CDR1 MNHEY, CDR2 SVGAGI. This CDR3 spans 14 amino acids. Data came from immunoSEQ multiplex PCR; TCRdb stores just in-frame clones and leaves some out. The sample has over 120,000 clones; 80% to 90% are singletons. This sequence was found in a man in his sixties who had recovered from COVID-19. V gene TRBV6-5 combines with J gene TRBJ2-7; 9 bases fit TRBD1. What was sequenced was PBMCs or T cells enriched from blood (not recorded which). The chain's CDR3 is CASSRQGGAYEQYF. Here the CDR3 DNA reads TGTGCCAGCAGTCGACAGGGGGGAGCCTACGAGCAGTACTTC.